The 29 T cell receptor beta chains below come from one sample, sequenced in a study of cytomegalovirus exposure and HLA in healthy donors listed by TCRdb under 2017. Preparation of the library involved the immunoSEQ multiplex PCR assay. For the multiplex PCR, a mixture combining 60 forward primers for TCR Vbeta segments and 13 reverse primers for TCR Jbeta segments was used. TCRdb holds this immuneACCESS table with in-frame rearrangements only. Some clones are missing; in checked studies, unresolved V genes explain under half, and the rest has no known cause. This sample has fewer than 90,000 clones in its table, and around 76% of those were observed once. The top ten constitute about 9.4% of the sample. The sample taken for sequencing was PBMCs. The receptors shown here come from a young man in good health and CMV-seropositive.

The chain couples TRBV7-2 to TRBJ2-7; 7 bases are shared with TRBD1. Germline CDR1 reads SGHTA; CDR2 reads FQGNSA. Germline trimming cut 1 base from V and 1 base from J; bases unmatched to any gene: 10. This CDR3 spans 17 amino acids. The CDR3, as DNA: TGTGCCAGCAGCTTAGGGGGGCTCGGGACAGCATCCTACGAGCAGTACTTC. This gives the protein CASSLGGLGTASYEQYF.

V is TRBV18 and J is TRBJ2-6, with 8 bases lining up with TRBD1. Germline V gene lookup returns CDR1 KGHSH and CDR2 LQKENI. This CDR3 is 18 amino acids long. V was pared by 4 bases and J by 0 bases, with 8 bases of the junction left unmatched. CDR3 sequence: CASSQRTGSASGANVLTF. The DNA for the CDR3 is TGTGCCAGCTCACAAAGGACAGGGTCAGCCTCTGGGGCCAACGTCCTGACTTTC.

This chain joins TRBV30 and TRBJ2-5; 7 positions agree with TRBD1. The better agreement between TRBJ2-7 and the DNA end casts doubt on the J call. The CDR3 contains 14 residues. Germline CDR1 GTSNPN, CDR2 SVGIG (reference sequence). The CDR3 bases are TGTGCCTGGAGTGGACAGGGAGAAAGCTACGAGCAGTACTTC. It codes for CAWSGQGESYEQYF.

This clone occurred a few times. The genes are TRBV7-8 and TRBJ1-5, with D uncertain. Trimming removed 2 bases from V and 0 bases from J, with 11 bases in between. This CDR3 has 16 amino acids. Looked up from germline, CDR1 is SGHVS and CDR2 is FQNEAQ. DNA for the CDR3: TGTGCCAGCAGCTTATCTCGGTCCAATAGCAATCAGCCCCAGCATTTT. The encoded protein is CASSLSRSNSNQPQHF.

V and J are TRBV7-2 and TRBJ1-2; no reliable D call. The CDR3 has 13 amino acids. CDR1 and CDR2 (germline): SGHTA, FQGNSA. V shed 1 base and J shed 8 bases, with 11 bases lying between them. This chain's CDR3 is CASSLDMRGGYTF. As DNA, the CDR3 is TGTGCCAGCAGCTTAGACATGCGCGGGGGCTACACCTTC.

V and J are TRBV7-3 and TRBJ2-7; possible D gene TRBD1, 6 bases. Germline V gives CDR1 SGHTA, CDR2 FQGTGA. Trimming stripped 5 bases from V and 1 base from J, with 15 bases between. This CDR3 has 15 residues. CDR3 loop: CASSATGSSSYEQYF. Here the CDR3 DNA reads TGTGCCAGCAGCGCCACAGGGAGTTCTTCCTACGAGCAGTACTTC.

The rearrangement links TRBV7-9 to TRBJ2-7; TRBD1 might be the D (6 bases). The V end lost 5 bases, the J end lost 0 bases, and 17 bases lay between the germline ends. This CDR3 is built from 16 residues. The germline V gene encodes CDR1 SEHNR and CDR2 FQNEAQ (reference sequence). The CDR3 nucleotides read TGTGCCAGCAGCCTATCGGACAGATCCCGCTCCTACGAGCAGTACTTC. Its protein product is CASSLSDRSRSYEQYF.

This chain joins TRBV28 and TRBJ1-2; no definite D call. This CDR3 has 13 residues. Trimming removed 10 bases from V and 0 bases from J, with 12 bases in between. Germline V gene data show CDR1 as MDHEN and CDR2 as SYDVKM. CDR3 sequence reads: CATRKVANYGYTF. DNA of the CDR3: TGTGCCACCAGAAAAGTAGCTAACTATGGCTACACCTTC.

The chain is built from TRBV7-6 and TRBJ1-3; no firm D call. The CDR3 is 18 amino acids. CDR1 and CDR2 (germline): SGHVS, FNYEAQ. Trimming cost V 2 bases and J 2 bases, with 19 bases left between them. The CDR3 nucleotides are TGTGCCAGCAGCTTATCGCTACCGCGGCGGGGTGCTGGAAACACCATATATTTT. Translation gives CASSLSLPRRGAGNTIYF.

The chain combines TRBV4-2 with TRBJ1-3; D is ambiguous. Germline V CDR1 and CDR2: LGHNA, YNFKEQ. V was pared by 1 base and J by 0 bases, with 13 bases between. The CDR3 spans 17 residues. CDR3 DNA: TGTGCCAGCAGCCAAGTCCCCCCAGGATACTCTGGAAACACCATATATTTT. This encodes CASSQVPPGYSGNTIYF.

J is TRBJ2-5 and V is TRBV9, with a possible D match to TRBD2 (5 bases). The V end was cut by 1 base, the J end by 4 bases, with 11 bases between. Germline CDR1 and CDR2: SGDLS and YYNGEE. The CDR3 consists of 14 residues. This CDR3 is CASSVTSSIETQYF. The CDR3 DNA reads TGTGCCAGCAGCGTAACATCTAGCATAGAGACCCAGTACTTC.

This chain links TRBV6-4 with TRBJ2-5, with TRBD1 matching 9 bases. The CDR3 has 20 residues. V shed 10 bases and J 4 bases; nucleotides not matched to a gene: 28. Germline V lookup: CDR1 MRHNA, CDR2 SNTAGT. CDR3 sequence (DNA): TGTGCCATCCCAAAGCCGGGACAGGGAGGGTGTACCAAAGGACGAGAGACCCAGTACTTC. Encoded protein: CAIPKPGQGGCTKGRETQYF.

This clone came up once. The chain is built from TRBV6-1 and TRBJ2-7, with 7 bases aligning to TRBD1. V lost 5 bases and J lost 3; bases outside the gene matches: 7. There are 14 residues in the CDR3. Germline values: CDR1 MNHNS, CDR2 SASEGT. As DNA, the CDR3 is TGTGCCAGCAGTACCCTTAGGGGGCACTACGAGCAGTACTTC. Its protein product is CASSTLRGHYEQYF.

The V call is TRBV30, the J call TRBJ1-2; D perhaps matches TRBD1 (5 bases). This CDR3 is built from 14 residues. V was pared by 1 base and J by 9 bases, with 18 bases between. Germline V gene sequence: CDR1 GTSNPN, CDR2 SVGIG (reference sequence). The CDR3 DNA reads TGTGCCTGGAGTGAGAGTAGGGACTCTGGGCGCTACACCTTC. It translates to CAWSESRDSGRYTF.

This CDR3 reads CASRSEQGRGTQYF. CDR3 bases: TGTGCAAGTCGCTCAGAACAGGGGCGCGGGACCCAGTACTTC. The gene calls are TRBV12-2 and TRBJ2-5; the tabulated D call, TRBD1, remains unverified against the DNA. TRBV12-2 is designated a pseudogene. There are 14 residues in the CDR3.

V gene TRBV7-9 combines with J gene TRBJ1-4, with D possibly TRBD1 on 5 matching bases. The CDR3 covers 16 residues. V lost 1 base and J 6 bases, leaving 15 bases between the germline ends. The germline V gene encodes CDR1 SEHNR and CDR2 FQNEAQ (reference sequence). DNA for the CDR3: TGTGCCAGCAGCTTAGTTCCTTTGGGGCCCGATGAAAAACTGTTTTTT. Amino acids: CASSLVPLGPDEKLFF.

About this clone: This probably arose from a read error, given a far larger clone one base away. The rearrangement joins TRBV4-2 to TRBJ1-4; D is perhaps TRBD1 (6 bases). This CDR3 has 15 residues. Trimming left V 0 bases short and J 8 bases short, with 13 bases between. CDR1 is LGHNA, CDR2 YNFKEQ, per germline. CDR3 nucleotides: TGTGCCAGCAGCCAAGATCGGGGGGGGCGGGAAAAACTGTTTTTT. This gives the protein CASSQDRGGREKLFF.

This chain links TRBV4-1 with TRBJ2-2, with a tentative D call TRBD1 (6 bases). Trimming took 1 base from V and 7 from J, leaving 13 bases between them. This CDR3 spans 15 amino acids. The germline V gene encodes CDR1 MGHRA and CDR2 YSYEKL. In nucleotides, the CDR3 is TGCGCCAGCAGCCAAGCAGGGGTTAGAGGCGGGGAGCTGTTTTTT. Encoded protein: CASSQAGVRGGELFF.

The V and J genes are TRBV11-3 and TRBJ2-3; 9 bases agree with TRBD1. Losses at the gene ends were 3 bases for V and 9 bases for J; bases not matched to a gene: 10. This CDR3 spans 15 amino acids. Germline loops: CDR1 SGHNT, CDR2 YENEEA. CDR3 protein: CASSLVTGGGTTQYF. DNA for the CDR3: TGTGCCAGCAGCTTGGTGACAGGGGGGGGGACGACGCAGTATTTT.

The CDR3 loop is CASSLGQSRQPQHF. The CDR3 DNA sequence: TGTGCCAGCAGTTTAGGACAGTCCCGGCAGCCCCAGCATTTT. J is TRBJ1-5 and V is TRBV28; perhaps TRBD1 as D (6 bases). Between the trimmed V and J ends, which lost 2 bases and 7 bases, there was a span of 12 bases. Germline lookup yields CDR1 MDHEN and CDR2 SYDVKM. The CDR3 is 14 residues long. Based on the CDR3 plus reference TRBV28 and TRBJ1-5, the full variable domain is DVKVTQSSRYLVKRTGEKVFLECVQDMDHENMFWYRQDPGLGLRLIYFSYDVKMKEKGDIPEGYSVSREKKERFSLILESASTNQTSMYLCASSLGQSRQPQHFGDGTRLSIL.

This CDR3 reads CASSYVGGAGELFF. The CDR3 bases are TGTGCCAGCAGTTACGTGGGAGGGGCCGGGGAGCTGTTTTTT. The chain combines TRBV6-5 with TRBJ2-2, with 7 bases matching TRBD2. J gave up 6 bases and V 2 bases, and 3 bases lay outside the gene matches. The CDR3 length is 14 residues. Germline V lookup: CDR1 MNHEY, CDR2 SVGAGI.

CDR3 sequence reads: CASSTTGGYEQYF. CDR3 coding DNA: TGTGCCAGTAGTACCACAGGGGGCTACGAGCAGTACTTC. The rearrangement uses TRBV19 and TRBJ2-7, with TRBD1 identical over 8 bases. The germline V gene encodes CDR1 LNHDA and CDR2 SQIVND (reference sequence). The CDR3 runs 13 residues. J was trimmed by 3 bases and V by 4 bases; bases with no gene match: 2.

This chain uses TRBV30 with TRBJ1-2; D not resolved. The V gene's germline CDR1 is GTSNPN and CDR2 SVGIG (reference sequence). The CDR3 spans 13 residues. Deletions cut 0 bases from V and 4 bases from J, with 9 bases between. The CDR3 sequence: CAWSVGGIYGYTF. The CDR3 DNA sequence: TGTGCCTGGAGTGTCGGAGGGATCTATGGCTACACCTTC.

The chain is built from TRBV7-6 and TRBJ2-1, with TRBD1 as a possible D gene (6 bases). Germline lookup yields CDR1 SGHVS and CDR2 FNYEAQ. The CDR3 totals 16 residues. V lost 3 bases and J 0 bases, leaving 12 bases between the germline ends. The DNA of the CDR3 is TGTGCCAGCAGCTTGGGGGCCCAAAGCTCCTACAATGAGCAGTTCTTC. Residues: CASSLGAQSSYNEQFF.

This CDR3 reads CASSPPGLADSYEQYF. The CDR3 DNA reads TGTGCCAGCTCACCACCGGGACTAGCGGACTCCTACGAGCAGTACTTC. V gene TRBV18 combines with J gene TRBJ2-7; 11 nucleotides align to TRBD2. The germline gives CDR1 KGHSH, CDR2 LQKENI. After removal of 0 bases from V and 0 bases from J, the junction contained 1 base not matched to a gene. The CDR3 loop spans 16 amino acids.

The chain joins TRBV27 to TRBJ2-7, with 10 nucleotides matching TRBD2. The CDR3 loop spans 15 amino acids. V was clipped by 6 bases and J by 3 bases; unmatched bases: 8. CDR1 is MNHEY, CDR2 SMNVEV, per germline (reference sequence). CDR3 nucleotide sequence: TGTGCCAGCAGCTACAGCGGGGGGGGACTCTACGAGCAGTACTTC. This encodes CASSYSGGGLYEQYF.

This chain links TRBV5-1 with TRBJ2-7; D is uncertain. The CDR3 runs to 12 residues. Germline V gives CDR1 SGHRS, CDR2 YFSETQ. The V end was cut by 1 base, the J end by 6 bases, with 8 bases between. Written as DNA, the CDR3 is TGCGCCAGCAGCTTGCCAACGGGCGAGCAGTACTTC. This gives the protein CASSLPTGEQYF.

V is TRBV9 and J is TRBJ2-7, with 8 nucleotides matching TRBD1. The CDR3 is 14 residues long. CDR1 is SGDLS and CDR2 is YYNGEE in the germline V gene. The junction had 4 bases not matched to a gene; V was cut back by 0 bases and J by 5 bases. The CDR3 spells CASSVADRGHEQYF. The CDR3 DNA sequence: TGTGCCAGCAGCGTAGCTGACAGGGGCCACGAGCAGTACTTC.

The V call is TRBV19, the J call TRBJ2-5, with 7 bases fitting TRBD2. The CDR3 runs to 16 residues. Per the germline V gene, CDR1 is LNHDA and CDR2 is SQIVND (reference sequence). V gave up 3 bases and J gave up 5 bases; unmatched junction bases: 12. The DNA of the CDR3 is TGTGCCAGTAGTATTAAGGGACTATCGGGATCTGAGACCCAGTACTTC. It translates to CASSIKGLSGSETQYF.